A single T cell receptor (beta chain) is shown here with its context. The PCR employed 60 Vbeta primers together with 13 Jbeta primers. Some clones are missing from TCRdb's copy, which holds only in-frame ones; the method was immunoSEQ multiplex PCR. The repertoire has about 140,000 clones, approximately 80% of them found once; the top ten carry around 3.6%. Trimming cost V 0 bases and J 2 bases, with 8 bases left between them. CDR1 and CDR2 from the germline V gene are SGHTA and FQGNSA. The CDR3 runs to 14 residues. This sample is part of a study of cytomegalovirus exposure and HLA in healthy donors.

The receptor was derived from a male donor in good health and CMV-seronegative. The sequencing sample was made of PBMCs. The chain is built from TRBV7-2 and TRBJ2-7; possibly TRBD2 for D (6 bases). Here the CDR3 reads CASSLARRAYEQYF. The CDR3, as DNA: TGTGCCAGCAGCTTAGCGCGGAGGGCCTACGAGCAGTACTTC.